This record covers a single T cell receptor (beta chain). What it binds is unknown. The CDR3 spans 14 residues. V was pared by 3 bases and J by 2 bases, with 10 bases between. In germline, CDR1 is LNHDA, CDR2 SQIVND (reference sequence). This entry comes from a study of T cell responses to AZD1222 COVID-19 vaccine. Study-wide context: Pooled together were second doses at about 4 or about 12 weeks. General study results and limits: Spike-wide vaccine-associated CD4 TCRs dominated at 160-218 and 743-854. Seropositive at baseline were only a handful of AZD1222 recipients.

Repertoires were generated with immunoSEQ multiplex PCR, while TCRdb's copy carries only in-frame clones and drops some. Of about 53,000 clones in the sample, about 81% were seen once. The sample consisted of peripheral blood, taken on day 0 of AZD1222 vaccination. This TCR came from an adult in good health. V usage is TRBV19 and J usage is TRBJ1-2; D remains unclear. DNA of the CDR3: TGTGCCAGTAGTATCGTCGGGAGAAACTATGGCTACACCTTC. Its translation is CASSIVGRNYGYTF.